This T cell receptor (beta chain) was captured by sequencing in a study of blood T cells in healthy people across ages (dated by TCRdb to about 2015). A note on the overall study: In model experiments, template switching captured about one uniquely barcoded TCR beta cDNA molecule for every two T cells. To track age-related changes in TCR beta repertoire diversity, the study relied on deep sequencing normalized with unique cDNA molecular identifiers. Donors were grouped into four age groups: young (average approximately 15 years), middle-aged (39), aged (62) and long-lived (about 89). To avoid experimental bias, donors of different ages were spread randomly across the sequencing lanes. Two additional independent replicas of 1 million unique cDNA reads from the same blood draw were analyzed for two donors (one aged 18 to 30 and one aged 80 or older).

On this clonotype: Which antigen it targets is not known. The record has no base qualities; no much larger clone is one base away.

The donors were under 40 Caucasian individuals from Russia, aged roughly 6 to 95 years, who were systemically healthy. About 9.1 milliliters of peripheral blood were collected from each donor into EDTA-treated Vacutainer tubes. Ficoll-Paque density-gradient centrifugation was used to isolate PBMCs, with at least 6.5 million per sample. Total RNA, at least 5 micrograms per sample, was extracted from PBMCs with Trizol reagent. Naive CD45RAhigh/CD27high T cell percentages were measured by flow cytometry on a PBMC aliquot from every donor. Preparation of the library involved 5' RACE. Sequenced on an Illumina HiSeq 2500. A second PCR of roughly 7 to 11 cycles was performed with a sample-barcoded 5' primer and a J-beta primer mix. Each TCR beta cDNA molecule received a unique molecular identifier from a template-switch 5' adaptor carrying 12 random nucleotides. At least 2.5 million CDR3-containing paired-end reads were obtained from each sample. First-strand cDNA synthesis was performed from all RNA using the Mint cDNA synthesis kit, with priming by a TRBC-specific oligonucleotide. All cDNA was treated with uracil-DNA glycosylase and then went through a first 18-cycle PCR with the universal primers M1SS and BC2_uni_R. The authors' pipeline ran thus. For normalization, 1 million high-quality reads were randomly selected from each sample, with every read carrying a distinct molecular identifier. Reads with shared molecular identifiers were discarded instead of being binned into consensus sequences. MiTCR, set to a Q25 quality threshold and the strictest error-elimination algorithm, was used for CDR3 identification, clonotype clustering and error correction. A nonparametric unseen species model with Euler transformation was used to estimate lower-bound total TCR beta diversity. TCRdb reprocessing: public reads trimmed at Q25 with fastp, clones called with MiXCR, in-frame beta chains kept. Records with the same CDR3 protein are collapsed into one entry carrying the most frequent genes and DNA. These V and J calls are TCRdb output, not the study's own analysis. Within this sample are about 900,000 distinct CDR3 sequences, with 62% of them counted one time only. The ten largest account for roughly 25% of the sample.

Study-wide conclusions, independent of this receptor: Total diversity estimates from one million sequenced T cells were considered lower bounds and underestimates. Donor CMV infection status was unknown, potentially confounding age-related changes in expanded clonotypes. Observed TCR beta diversity per million T cells fell roughly linearly with age, and a significant reduction was already apparent by age approximately 40. Observed TCR beta diversity correlated strongly with the percentage of naive T cells measured by flow cytometry. Because profiling used bulk unsorted PBMCs, naive and antigen-experienced compartments could not be compared conclusively. Compared with the aged group, more naive CD4+ T cells, fewer expanded clones and increased TCR diversity were shown by the long-lived group, suggesting age selection.

The sequence came from a man in his thirties or forties in good health. The sequenced sample was blood.

The DNA reads TGCAGCGTTGAGGCTGGATTGACAGATACGCAGTATTTT. This gives the protein CSVEAGLTDTQYF. The rearrangement joined TRBV29-1 to TRBJ2-3, with an unclear D gene assignment. V is cut by 3 bases and J by 3 bases, and the space between the germline ends is 10 bases. The germline V gene specifies SQVTM as CDR1 and ANQGSEA as CDR2. The CDR3 sequence holds 13 residues, the cysteine and phenylalanine included. The retained sequence is limited to the CDR3, 39 bases, with the frame set at the first base.